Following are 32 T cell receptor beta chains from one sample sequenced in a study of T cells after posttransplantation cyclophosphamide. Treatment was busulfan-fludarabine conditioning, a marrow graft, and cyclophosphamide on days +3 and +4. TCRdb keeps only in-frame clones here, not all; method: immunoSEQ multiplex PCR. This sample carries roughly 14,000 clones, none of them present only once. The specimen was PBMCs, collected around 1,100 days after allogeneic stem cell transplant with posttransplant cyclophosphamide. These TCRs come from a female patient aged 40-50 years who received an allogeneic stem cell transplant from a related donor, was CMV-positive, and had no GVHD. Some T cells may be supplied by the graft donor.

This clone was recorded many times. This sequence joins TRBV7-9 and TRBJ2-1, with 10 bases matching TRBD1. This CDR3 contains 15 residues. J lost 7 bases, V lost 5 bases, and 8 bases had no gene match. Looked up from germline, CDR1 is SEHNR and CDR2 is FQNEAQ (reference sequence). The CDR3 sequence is CASSPRDRGGNEQFF. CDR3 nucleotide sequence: TGTGCCAGCAGCCCCCGGGACAGGGGAGGGAATGAGCAGTTCTTC.

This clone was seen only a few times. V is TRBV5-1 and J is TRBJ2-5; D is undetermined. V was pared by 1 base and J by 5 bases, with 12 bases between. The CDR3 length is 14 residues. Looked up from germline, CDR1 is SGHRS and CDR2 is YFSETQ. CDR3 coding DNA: TGCGCCAGCAGCTTGAGTCAGGATGAGGAGACCCAGTACTTC. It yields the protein CASSLSQDEETQYF.

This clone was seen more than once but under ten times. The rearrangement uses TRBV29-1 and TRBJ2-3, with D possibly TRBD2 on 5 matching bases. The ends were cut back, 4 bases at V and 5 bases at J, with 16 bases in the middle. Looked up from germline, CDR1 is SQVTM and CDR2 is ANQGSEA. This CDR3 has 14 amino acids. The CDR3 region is CSVGIALEVDTQYF. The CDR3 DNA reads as TGCAGCGTTGGGATAGCGCTAGAGGTAGATACGCAGTATTTT.

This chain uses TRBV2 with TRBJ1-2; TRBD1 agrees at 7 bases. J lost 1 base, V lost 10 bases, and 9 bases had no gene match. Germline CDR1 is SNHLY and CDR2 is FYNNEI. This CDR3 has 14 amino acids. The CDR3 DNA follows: TGTGCCATCGAAGACAGGGCGCGTAACTATGGCTACACCTTC. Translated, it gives CAIEDRARNYGYTF.

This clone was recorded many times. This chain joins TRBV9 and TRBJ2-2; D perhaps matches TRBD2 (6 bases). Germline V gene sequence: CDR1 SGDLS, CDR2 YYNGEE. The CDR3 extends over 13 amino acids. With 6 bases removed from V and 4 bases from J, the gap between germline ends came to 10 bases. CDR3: CASTFGGTGELFF. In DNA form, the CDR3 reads TGTGCCAGCACCTTCGGGGGCACCGGGGAGCTGTTTTTT.

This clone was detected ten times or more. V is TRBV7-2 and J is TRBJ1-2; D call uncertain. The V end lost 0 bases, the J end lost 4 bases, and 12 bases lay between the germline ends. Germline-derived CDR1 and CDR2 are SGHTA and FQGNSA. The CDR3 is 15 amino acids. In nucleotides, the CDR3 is TGTGCCAGCAGCTTAGCGTTCAGGAATGGCTATGGCTACACCTTC. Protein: CASSLAFRNGYGYTF.

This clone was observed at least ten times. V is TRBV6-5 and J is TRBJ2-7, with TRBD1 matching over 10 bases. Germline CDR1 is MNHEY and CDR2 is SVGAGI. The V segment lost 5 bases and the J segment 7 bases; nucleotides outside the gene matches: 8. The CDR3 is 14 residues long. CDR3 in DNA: TGTGCCAGCAGTCGCCGGGACAGGGGTGGGGAGCAGTACTTC. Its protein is CASSRRDRGGEQYF.

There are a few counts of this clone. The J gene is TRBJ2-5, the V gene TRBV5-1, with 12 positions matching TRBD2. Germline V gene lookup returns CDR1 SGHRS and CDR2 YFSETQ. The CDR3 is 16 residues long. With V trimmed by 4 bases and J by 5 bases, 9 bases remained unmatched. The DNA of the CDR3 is TGCGCCAGCAGCCTCCCTAGCGGGGGGGCCGGGGAGACCCAGTACTTC. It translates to CASSLPSGGAGETQYF. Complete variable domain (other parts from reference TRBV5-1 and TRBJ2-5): KAGVTQTPRYLIKTRGQQVTLSCSPISGHRSVSWYQQTPGQGLQFLFEYFSETQRNKGNFPGRFSGRQFSNSRSEMNVSTLELGDSALYLCASSLPSGGAGETQYFGPGTRLLVL.

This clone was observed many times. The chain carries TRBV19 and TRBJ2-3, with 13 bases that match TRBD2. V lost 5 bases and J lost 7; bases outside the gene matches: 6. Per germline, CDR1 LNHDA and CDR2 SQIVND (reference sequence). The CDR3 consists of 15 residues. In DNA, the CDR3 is TGTGCCAGTAGTTCCAGGACTAGCGGGGGTAATACGCAGTATTTT. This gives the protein CASSSRTSGGNTQYF. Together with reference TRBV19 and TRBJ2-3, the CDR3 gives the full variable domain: DGGITQSPKYLFRKEGQNVTLSCEQNLNHDAMYWYRQDPGQGLRLIYYSQIVNDFQKGDIAEGYSVSREKKESFPLTVTSAQKNPTAFYLCASSSRTSGGNTQYFGPGTRLTVL.

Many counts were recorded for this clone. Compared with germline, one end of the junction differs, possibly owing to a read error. The CDR3 is CASSLITENTEAFF. CDR3 nucleotide sequence: TGTGCTAGCAGCTTAATTACAGAGAACACTGAAGCTTTCTTT. The chain is built from TRBV7-7 and TRBJ1-1, with D hard to call. The CDR3 is 14 residues long. Germline CDR1 SSHAT, CDR2 FNYEAQ (reference sequence).

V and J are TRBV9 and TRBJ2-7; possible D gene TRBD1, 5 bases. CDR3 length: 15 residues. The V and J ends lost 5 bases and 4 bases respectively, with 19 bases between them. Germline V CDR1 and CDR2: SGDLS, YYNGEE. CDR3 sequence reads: CASSIEQETAYEQYF. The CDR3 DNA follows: TGTGCCAGCAGTATCGAACAGGAGACGGCATACGAGCAGTACTTC. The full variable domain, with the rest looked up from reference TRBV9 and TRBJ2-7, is DSGVTQTPKHLITATGQRVTLRCSPRSGDLSVYWYQQSLDQGLQFLIQYYNGEERAKGNILERFSAQQFPDLHSELNLSSLELGDSALYFCASSIEQETAYEQYFGPGTRLTVT.

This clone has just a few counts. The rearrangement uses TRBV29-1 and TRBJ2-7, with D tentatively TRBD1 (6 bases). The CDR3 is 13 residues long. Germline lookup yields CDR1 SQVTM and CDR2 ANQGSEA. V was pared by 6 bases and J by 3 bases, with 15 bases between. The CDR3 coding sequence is TGCAGCGTGGCCGACAGGACTTTCTACGAGCAGTACTTC. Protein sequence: CSVADRTFYEQYF.

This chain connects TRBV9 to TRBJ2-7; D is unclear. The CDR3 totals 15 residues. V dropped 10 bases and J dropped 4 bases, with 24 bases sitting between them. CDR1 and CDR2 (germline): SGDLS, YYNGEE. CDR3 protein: CAFSFKQKTAYEQYF. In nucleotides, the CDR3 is TGTGCCTTTAGTTTCAAACAGAAGACGGCATACGAGCAGTACTTC.

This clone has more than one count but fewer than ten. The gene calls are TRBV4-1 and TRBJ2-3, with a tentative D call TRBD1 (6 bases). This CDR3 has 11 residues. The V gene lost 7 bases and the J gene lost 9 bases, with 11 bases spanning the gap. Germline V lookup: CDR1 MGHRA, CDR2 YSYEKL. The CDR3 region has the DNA TGCGCCAGCAAAGGGGGAAGGACGCAGTATTTT. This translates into CASKGGRTQYF.

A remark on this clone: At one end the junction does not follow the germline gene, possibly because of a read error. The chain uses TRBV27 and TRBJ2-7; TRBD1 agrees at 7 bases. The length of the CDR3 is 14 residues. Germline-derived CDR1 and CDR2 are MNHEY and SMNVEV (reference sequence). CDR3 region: CASSFDGRGFLANF. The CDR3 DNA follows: TGTGCCAGCAGTTTCGATGGCAGGGGGTTCTTAGCGAATTTC.

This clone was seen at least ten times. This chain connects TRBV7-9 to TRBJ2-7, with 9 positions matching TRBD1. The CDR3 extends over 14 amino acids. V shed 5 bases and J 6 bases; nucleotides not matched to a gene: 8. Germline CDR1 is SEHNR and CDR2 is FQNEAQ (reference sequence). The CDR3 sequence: CASSERDRVSEQYF. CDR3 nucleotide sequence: TGTGCCAGCAGCGAGCGGGACAGGGTGAGCGAGCAGTACTTC.

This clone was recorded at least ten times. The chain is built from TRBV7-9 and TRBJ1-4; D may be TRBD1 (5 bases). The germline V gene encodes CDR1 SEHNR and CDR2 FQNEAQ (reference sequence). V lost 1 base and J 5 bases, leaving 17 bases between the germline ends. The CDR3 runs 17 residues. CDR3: CASSLVVGRALNEKLFF. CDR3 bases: TGTGCCAGCAGCTTAGTGGTTGGCAGGGCCCTCAATGAAAAACTGTTTTTT.

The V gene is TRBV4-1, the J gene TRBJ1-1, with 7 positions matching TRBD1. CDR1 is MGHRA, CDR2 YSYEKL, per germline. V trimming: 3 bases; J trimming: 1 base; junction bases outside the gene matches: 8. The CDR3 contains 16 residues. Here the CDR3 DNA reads TGCGCCAGCAGCCACGCCCTAGGGGGCGCGAACACTGAAGCTTTCTTT. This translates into CASSHALGGANTEAFF.

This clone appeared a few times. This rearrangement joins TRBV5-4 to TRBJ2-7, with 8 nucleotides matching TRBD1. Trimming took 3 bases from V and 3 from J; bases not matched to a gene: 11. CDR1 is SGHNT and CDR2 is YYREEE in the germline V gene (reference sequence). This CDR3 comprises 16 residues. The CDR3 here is CASSSGMRTGNYEQYF. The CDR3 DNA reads TGTGCCAGCAGCTCAGGAATGCGGACAGGGAACTACGAGCAGTACTTC.

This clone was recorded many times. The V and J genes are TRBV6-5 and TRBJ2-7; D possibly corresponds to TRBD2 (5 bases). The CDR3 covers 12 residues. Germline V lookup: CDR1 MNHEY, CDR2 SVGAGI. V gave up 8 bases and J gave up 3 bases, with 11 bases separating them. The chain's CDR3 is CASQRTYYEQYF. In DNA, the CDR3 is TGTGCCAGCCAGCGGACCTACTACGAGCAGTACTTC.

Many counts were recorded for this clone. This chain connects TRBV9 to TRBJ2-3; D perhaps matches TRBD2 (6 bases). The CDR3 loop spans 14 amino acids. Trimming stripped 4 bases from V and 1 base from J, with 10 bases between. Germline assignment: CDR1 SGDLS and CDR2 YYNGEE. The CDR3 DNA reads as TGTGCCAGCAGCCTTTTAGCGGGCACAGATACGCAGTATTTT. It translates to CASSLLAGTDTQYF.

The CDR3 sequence is CASRGAGGLEEQYF. The CDR3 bases are TGTGCCAGCAGGGGGGCGGGGGGACTCGAGGAGCAGTACTTC. The chain recombines TRBV2 with TRBJ2-5, with TRBD2 matching 8 bases. Trimming cost V 6 bases and J 11 bases; bases outside gene matches: 14. This CDR3 has 14 amino acids. Germline values: CDR1 SNHLY, CDR2 FYNNEI.

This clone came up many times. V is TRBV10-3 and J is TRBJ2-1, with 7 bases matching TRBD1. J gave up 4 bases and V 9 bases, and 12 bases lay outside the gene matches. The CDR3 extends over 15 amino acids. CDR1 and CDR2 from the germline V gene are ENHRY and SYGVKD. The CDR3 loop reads CAITEGAVGYNEQFF. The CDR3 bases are TGTGCCATAACCGAGGGGGCCGTGGGGTACAATGAGCAGTTCTTC.

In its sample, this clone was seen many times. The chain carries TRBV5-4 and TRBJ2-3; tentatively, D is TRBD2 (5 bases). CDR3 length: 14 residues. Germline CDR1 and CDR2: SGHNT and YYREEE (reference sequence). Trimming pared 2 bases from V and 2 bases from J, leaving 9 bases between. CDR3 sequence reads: CASSLPRDTDTQYF. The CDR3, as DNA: TGTGCCAGCAGCTTACCTCGGGACACAGATACGCAGTATTTT.

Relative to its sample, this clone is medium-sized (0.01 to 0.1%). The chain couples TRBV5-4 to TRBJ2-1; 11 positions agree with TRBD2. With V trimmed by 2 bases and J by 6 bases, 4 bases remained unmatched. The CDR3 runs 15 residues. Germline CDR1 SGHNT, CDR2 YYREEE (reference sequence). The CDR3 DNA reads TGTGCCAGCAGCTTACCTAGCGGGGGGCTCAATGAGCAGTTCTTC. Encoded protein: CASSLPSGGLNEQFF. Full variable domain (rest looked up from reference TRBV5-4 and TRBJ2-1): ETGVTQSPTHLIKTRGQQVTLRCSSQSGHNTVSWYQQALGQGPQFIFQYYREEENGRGNFPPRFSGLQFPNYSSELNVNALELDDSALYLCASSLPSGGLNEQFFGPGTRLTVL.

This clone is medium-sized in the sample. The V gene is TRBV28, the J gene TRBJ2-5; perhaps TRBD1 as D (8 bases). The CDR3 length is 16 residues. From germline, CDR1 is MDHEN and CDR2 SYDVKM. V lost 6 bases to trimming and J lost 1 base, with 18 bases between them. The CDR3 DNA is TGTGCCAGCAGGATCGGACAGGGAGGGGTCCAAGAGACCCAGTACTTC. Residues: CASRIGQGGVQETQYF.

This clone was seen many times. The chain's CDR3 is CASGLVPGLRSYEQYF. DNA for the CDR3: TGTGCTAGTGGTTTGGTCCCGGGACTTCGATCCTACGAGCAGTACTTC. The rearrangement joins TRBV12-5 to TRBJ2-7, with a possible D match to TRBD2 (6 bases). The CDR3 covers 16 residues. The V end lost 0 bases, the J end lost 1 base, and 13 bases lay between the germline ends. CDR1 and CDR2 (germline): LGHNT, FRNRAP.

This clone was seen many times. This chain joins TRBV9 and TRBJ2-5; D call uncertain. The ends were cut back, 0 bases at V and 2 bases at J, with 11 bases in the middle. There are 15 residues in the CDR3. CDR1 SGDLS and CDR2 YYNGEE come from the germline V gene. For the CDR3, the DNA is TGTGCCAGCAGCGTAGGTATACAGCCGCAAGAGACCCAGTACTTC. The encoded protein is CASSVGIQPQETQYF.

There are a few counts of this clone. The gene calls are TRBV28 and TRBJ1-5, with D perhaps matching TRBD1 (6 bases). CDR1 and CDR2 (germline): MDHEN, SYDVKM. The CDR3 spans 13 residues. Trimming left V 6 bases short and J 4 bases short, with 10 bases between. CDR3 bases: TGTGCCAGCAGCTGGACAGAGAATCAGCCCCAGCATTTT. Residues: CASSWTENQPQHF.

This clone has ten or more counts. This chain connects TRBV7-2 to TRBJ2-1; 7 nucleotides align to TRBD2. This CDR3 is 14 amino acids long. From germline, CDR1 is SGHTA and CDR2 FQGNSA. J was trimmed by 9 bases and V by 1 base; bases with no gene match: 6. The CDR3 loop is CASSLGLALGEQFF. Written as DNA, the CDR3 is TGTGCCAGCAGCTTAGGACTAGCTTTGGGTGAGCAGTTCTTC.

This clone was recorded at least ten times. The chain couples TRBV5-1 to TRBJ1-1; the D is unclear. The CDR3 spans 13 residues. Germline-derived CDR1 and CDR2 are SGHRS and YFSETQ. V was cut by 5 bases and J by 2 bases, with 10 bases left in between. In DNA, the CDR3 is TGCGCCAGCAGACCTGGCTCAAACACTGAAGCTTTCTTT. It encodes CASRPGSNTEAFF.

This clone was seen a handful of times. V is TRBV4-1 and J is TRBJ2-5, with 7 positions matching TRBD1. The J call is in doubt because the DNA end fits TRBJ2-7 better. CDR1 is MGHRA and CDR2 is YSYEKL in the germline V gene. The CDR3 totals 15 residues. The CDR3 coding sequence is TGCGCCAGCAGCCAACTGGGGCAGGGGGCCTACGAGCAGTACTTC. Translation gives CASSQLGQGAYEQYF.